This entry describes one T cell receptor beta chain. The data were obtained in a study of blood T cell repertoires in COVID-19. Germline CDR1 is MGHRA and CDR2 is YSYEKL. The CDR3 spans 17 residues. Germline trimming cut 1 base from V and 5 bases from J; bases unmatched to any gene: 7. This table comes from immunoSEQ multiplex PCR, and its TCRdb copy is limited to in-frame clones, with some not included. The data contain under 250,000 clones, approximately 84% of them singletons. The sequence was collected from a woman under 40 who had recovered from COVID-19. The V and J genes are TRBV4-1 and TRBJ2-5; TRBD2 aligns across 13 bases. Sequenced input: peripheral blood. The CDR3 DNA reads TGCGCCAGCAGCCAAGGAACTAGCGGGAGGGCCGGGGAGACCCAGTACTTC. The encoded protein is CASSQGTSGRAGETQYF.